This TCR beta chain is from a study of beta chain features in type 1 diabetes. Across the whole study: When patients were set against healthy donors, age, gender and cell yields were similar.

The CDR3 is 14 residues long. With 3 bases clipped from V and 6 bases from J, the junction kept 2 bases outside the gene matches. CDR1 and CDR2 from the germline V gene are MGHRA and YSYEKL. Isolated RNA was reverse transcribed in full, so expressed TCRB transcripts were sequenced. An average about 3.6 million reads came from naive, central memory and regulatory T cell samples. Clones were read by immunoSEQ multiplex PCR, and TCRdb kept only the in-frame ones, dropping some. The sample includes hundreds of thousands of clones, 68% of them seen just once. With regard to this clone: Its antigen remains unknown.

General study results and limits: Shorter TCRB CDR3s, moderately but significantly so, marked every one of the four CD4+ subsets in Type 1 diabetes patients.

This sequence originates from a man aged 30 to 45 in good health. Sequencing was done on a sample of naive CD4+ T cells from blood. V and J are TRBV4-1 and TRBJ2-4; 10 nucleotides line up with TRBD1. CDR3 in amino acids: CASSHRDRGNIQYF. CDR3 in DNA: TGCGCCAGCAGCCACCGGGACAGGGGAAACATTCAGTACTTC.